This T cell receptor (beta chain) was documented in a study of blood T cell repertoires in COVID-19. Background on the study: Researchers got acute and convalescent COVID-19 samples from the United States, Italy and Spain. In each case, the material was cDNA or gDNA derived from T cells, B-cell-depleted T cells, or PBMCs.

In the original workflow: Reference gene primer amplification gave estimated nucleated cell counts. Clones were sequenced by immunoSEQ multiplex PCR, and TCRdb holds only the in-frame ones, with some missing. V, J and clone size were drawn from that table, and D and trimming were deduced from the DNA. Among around 170,000 clones, around 83% were seen once, and the ten largest hold around 6.1%. CDR1 is MNHEY and CDR2 is SMNVEV in the germline V gene (reference sequence). With V trimmed by 3 bases and J by 6 bases, 5 bases remained unmatched. The CDR3 covers 14 residues. Sample: peripheral blood. The TCR comes from a woman in her thirties or forties with acute or convalescent COVID-19. The V call is TRBV27, the J call TRBJ1-1, with TRBD1 matching 9 bases. The CDR3 is CASSLRDRDSEAFF. The CDR3 DNA sequence: TGTGCCAGCAGTTTGAGGGACAGGGACTCTGAAGCTTTCTTT.